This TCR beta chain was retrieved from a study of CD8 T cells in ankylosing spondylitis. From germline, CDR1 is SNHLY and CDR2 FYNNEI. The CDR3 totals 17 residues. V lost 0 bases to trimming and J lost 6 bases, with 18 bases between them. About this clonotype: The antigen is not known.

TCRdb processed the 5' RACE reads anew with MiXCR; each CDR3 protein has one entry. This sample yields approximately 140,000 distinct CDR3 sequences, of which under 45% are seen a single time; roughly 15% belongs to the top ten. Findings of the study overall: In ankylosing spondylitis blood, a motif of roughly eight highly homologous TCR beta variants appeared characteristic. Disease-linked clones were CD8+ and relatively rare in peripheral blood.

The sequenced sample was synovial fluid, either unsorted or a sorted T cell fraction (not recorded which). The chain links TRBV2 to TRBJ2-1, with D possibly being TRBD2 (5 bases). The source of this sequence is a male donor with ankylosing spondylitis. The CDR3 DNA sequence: TGTGCCAGCAGTGAAGCATTAGCGAGAGCCTACTTCAATGAGCAGTTCTTC. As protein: CASSEALARAYFNEQFF.